Given below is one T cell receptor beta chain in context. The antigen is undetermined. These data originate in a study of cytotoxic CD8 clonotypes in ibrutinib-treated CLL. In the study overall: Response samples were drawn at a median of about twelve months of treatment, range 6 to 36. Overall study results and limits: Samples were collected at differing times from sustained-remission and progressing patients.

CDR1 is MDHEN and CDR2 is SYDVKM in the germline V gene. The length of the CDR3 is 17 residues. Trimming cost V 6 bases and J 3 bases, with 24 bases left between them. The sequencing depth, 1 in 200,000 to 1 in 1 million T cells, was the target. Assay: immunoSEQ multiplex PCR; the TCRdb copy retains only in-frame clones and omits some. The sample lists 150,000 or so clones, around 84% occurring once. The sequence came from a human donor with chronic lymphocytic leukemia. This rearrangement joins TRBV28 to TRBJ2-7; D call uncertain. Sequencing used PBMCs, obtained after 12 months of ibrutinib treatment. The CDR3 sequence is CASRAFKGRQHDYEQYF. The CDR3, as DNA: TGTGCCAGCAGGGCGTTTAAAGGAAGGCAGCACGACTACGAGCAGTACTTC.